This TCR beta chain was sequenced in a study of blood T cell repertoires in COVID-19. Background on the study: Specimens from acute and convalescent COVID-19 originated in the United States, Italy and Spain.

V was shortened by 6 bases and J by 9 bases, with 15 bases between the two germline ends. The germline gives CDR1 MNHEY, CDR2 SVGAGI. The CDR3 extends over 13 amino acids. Clones were sequenced by immunoSEQ multiplex PCR, and TCRdb holds only the in-frame ones, with some missing. The data contain about 300,000 clones, 85% to 90% of them singletons. Donors were grouped by their self-reported clinical history. Resolution of symptoms, clearance, or two negative PCRs was present in recovered Cohort 3 donors. The clonotype was recovered from a man aged 25 to 40 who had recovered from COVID-19. This chain uses TRBV6-5 with TRBJ2-1; D not certain. The source material was PBMCs or T cells enriched from blood (not recorded which). Here the CDR3 DNA reads TGTGCCAGCAGGGTGCTAAGCTCGAGTGAGCAGTTCTTC. The encoded protein is CASRVLSSSEQFF.